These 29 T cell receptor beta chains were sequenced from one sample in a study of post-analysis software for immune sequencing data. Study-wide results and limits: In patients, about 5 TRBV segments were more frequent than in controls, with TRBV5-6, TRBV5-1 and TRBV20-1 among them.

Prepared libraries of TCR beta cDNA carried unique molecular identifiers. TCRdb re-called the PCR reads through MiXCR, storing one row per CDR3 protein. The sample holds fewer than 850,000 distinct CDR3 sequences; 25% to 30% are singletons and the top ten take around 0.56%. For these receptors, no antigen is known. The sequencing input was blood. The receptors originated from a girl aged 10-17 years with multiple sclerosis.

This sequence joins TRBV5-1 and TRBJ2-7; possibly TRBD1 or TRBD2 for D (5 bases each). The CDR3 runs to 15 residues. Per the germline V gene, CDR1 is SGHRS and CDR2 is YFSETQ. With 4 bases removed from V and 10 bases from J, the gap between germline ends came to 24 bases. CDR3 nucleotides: TGCGCCAGCAGCCGGCAGGGAGAAAGGGAAGAGATCCAGTACTTC. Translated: CASSRQGEREEIQYF.

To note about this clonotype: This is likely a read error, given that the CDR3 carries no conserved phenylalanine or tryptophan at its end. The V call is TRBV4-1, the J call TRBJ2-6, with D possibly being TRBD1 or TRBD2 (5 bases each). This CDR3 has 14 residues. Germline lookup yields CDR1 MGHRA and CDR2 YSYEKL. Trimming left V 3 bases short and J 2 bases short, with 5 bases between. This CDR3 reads CASSQGAGANVLTC. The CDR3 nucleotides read TGCGCCAGCAGCCAGGGGGCTGGGGCCAACGTCCTGACTTGC.

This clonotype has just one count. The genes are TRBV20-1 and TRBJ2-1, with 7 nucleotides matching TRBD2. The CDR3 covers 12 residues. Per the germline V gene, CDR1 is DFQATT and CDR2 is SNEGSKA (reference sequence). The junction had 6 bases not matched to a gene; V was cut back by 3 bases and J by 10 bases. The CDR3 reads CSARWTREEQFF. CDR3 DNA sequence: TGCAGTGCTAGGTGGACTAGGGAAGAGCAGTTCTTC.

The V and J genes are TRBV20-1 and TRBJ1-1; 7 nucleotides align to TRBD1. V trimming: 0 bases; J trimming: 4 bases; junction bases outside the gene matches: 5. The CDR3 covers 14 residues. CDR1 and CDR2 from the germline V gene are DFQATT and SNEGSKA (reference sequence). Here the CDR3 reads CSARDMTGPTEAFF. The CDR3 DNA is TGCAGTGCTAGAGATATGACAGGGCCCACTGAAGCTTTCTTT.

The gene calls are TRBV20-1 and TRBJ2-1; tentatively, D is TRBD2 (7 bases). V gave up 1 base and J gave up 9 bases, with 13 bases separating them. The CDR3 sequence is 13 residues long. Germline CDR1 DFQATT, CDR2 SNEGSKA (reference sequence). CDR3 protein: CSARVGEGGEQFF. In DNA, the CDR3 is TGCAGTGCTAGAGTTGGGGAGGGGGGTGAGCAGTTCTTC.

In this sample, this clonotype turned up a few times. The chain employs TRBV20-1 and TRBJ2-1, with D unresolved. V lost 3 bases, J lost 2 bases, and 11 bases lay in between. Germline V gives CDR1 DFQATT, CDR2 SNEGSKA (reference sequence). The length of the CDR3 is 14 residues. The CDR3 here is CSARDGDAYNEQFF. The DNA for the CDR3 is TGCAGTGCTAGGGATGGAGACGCCTACAATGAGCAGTTCTTC.

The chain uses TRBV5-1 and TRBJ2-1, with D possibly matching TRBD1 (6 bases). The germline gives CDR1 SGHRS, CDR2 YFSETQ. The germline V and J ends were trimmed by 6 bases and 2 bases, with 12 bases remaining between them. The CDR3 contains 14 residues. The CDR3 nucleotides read TGCGCCAGCACCAGCACAGGGACCTACAATGAGCAGTTCTTC. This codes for CASTSTGTYNEQFF.

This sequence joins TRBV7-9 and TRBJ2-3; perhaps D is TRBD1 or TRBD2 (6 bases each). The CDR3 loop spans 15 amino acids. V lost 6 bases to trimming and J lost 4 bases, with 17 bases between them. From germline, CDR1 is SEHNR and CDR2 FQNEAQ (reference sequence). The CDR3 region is CASSQLLGGADTQYF. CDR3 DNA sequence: TGTGCCAGCAGTCAACTTTTGGGGGGCGCAGATACGCAGTATTTT.

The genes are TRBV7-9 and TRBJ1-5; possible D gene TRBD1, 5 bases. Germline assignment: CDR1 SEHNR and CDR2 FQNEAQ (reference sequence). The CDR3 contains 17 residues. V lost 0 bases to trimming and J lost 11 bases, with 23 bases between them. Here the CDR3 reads CASSLAGKGAGSSSQHF. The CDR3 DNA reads TGTGCCAGCAGCTTAGCCGGGAAAGGAGCAGGGTCATCGTCCCAGCATTTT. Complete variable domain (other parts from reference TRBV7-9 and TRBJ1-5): DTGVSQNPRHKITKRGQNVTFRCDPISEHNRLYWYRQTLGQGPEFLTYFQNEAQLEKSRLLSDRFSAERPKGSFSTLEIQRTEQGDSAMYLCASSLAGKGAGSSSQHFGDGTRLSIL.

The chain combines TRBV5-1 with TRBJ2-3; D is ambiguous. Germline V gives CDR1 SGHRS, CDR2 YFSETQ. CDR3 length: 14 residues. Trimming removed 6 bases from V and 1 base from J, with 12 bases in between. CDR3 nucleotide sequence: TGCGCCAGCAAGGTGGCTCCCGGCACAGATACGCAGTATTTT. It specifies CASKVAPGTDTQYF.

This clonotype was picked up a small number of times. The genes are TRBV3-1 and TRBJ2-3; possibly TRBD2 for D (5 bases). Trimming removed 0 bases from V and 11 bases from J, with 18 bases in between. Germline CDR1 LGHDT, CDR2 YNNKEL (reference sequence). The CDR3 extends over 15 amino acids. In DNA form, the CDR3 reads TGTGCCAGCAGCCAAGACCCCATTCGACCCGGAGGGCAGTATTTT. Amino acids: CASSQDPIRPGGQYF.

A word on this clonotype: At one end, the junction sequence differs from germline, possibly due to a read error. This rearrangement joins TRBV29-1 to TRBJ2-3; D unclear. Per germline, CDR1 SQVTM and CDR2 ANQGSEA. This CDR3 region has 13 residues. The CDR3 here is CSASRRLTDTRYF. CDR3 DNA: TGCAGCGCCTCAAGGCGGCTTACAGATACGCGGTATTTT.

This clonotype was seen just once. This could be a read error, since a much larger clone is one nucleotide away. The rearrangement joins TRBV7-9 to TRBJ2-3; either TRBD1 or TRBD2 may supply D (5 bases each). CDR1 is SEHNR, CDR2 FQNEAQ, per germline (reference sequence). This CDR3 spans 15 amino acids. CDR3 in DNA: TGTGTCAGCACCACGGGGCAGCAGAGCACAGATACGCAGTATTTT. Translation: CVSTTGQQSTDTQYF.

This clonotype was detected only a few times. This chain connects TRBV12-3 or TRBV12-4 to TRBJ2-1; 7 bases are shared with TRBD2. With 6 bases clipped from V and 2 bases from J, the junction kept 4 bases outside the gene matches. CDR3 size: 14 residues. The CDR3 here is CASRGGSAYNEQFF. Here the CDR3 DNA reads TGTGCCAGCAGGGGCGGGAGTGCCTACAATGAGCAGTTCTTC.

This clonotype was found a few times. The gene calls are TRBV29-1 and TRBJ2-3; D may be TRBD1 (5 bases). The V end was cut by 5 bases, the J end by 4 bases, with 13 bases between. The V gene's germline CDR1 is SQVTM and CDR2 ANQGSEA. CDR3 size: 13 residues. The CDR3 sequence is CSVLLGEPDTQYF. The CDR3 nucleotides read TGCAGCGTTTTGTTAGGGGAACCAGATACGCAGTATTTT.

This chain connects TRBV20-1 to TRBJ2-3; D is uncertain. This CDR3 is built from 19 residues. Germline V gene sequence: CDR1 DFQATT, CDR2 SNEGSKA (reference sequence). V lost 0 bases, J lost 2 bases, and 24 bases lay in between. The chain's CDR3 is CSARDFFFPAERLTDTQYF. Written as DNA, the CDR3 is TGCAGTGCTAGAGATTTTTTTTTCCCGGCGGAAAGGCTCACAGATACGCAGTATTTT.

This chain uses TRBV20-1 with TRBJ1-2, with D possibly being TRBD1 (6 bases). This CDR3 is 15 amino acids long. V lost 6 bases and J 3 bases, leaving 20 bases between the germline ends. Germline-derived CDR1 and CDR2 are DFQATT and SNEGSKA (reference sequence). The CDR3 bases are TGCAGTGCCGTAACCGGACAGCTTCTGGACTATGGCTACACCTTC. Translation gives CSAVTGQLLDYGYTF.

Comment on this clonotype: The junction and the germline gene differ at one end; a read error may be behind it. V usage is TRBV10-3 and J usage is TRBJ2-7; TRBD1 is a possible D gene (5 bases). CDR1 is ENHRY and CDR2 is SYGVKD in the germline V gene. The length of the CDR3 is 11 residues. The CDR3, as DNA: TGTGTCATCAGGGCGGATTACGAGCAGTACTTC. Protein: CVIRADYEQYF.

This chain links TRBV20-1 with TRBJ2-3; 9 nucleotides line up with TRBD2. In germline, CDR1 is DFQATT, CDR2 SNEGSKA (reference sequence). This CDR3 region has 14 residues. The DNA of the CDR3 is TGCACCGCCCCCGGCGGGGGGGTCGCAGATACGCAGTATTTT. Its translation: CTAPGGGVADTQYF.

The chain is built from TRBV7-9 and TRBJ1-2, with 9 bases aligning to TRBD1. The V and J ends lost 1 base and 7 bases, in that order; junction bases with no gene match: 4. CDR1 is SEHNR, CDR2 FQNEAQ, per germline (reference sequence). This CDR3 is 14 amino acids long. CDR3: CASSLGTGGRGYTF. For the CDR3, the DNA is TGTGCCAGCAGCTTAGGAACAGGGGGCCGTGGCTACACCTTC. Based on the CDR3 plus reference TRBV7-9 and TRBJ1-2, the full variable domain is DTGVSQNPRHKITKRGQNVTFRCDPISEHNRLYWYRQTLGQGPEFLTYFQNEAQLEKSRLLSDRFSAERPKGSFSTLEIQRTEQGDSAMYLCASSLGTGGRGYTFGSGTRLTVV.

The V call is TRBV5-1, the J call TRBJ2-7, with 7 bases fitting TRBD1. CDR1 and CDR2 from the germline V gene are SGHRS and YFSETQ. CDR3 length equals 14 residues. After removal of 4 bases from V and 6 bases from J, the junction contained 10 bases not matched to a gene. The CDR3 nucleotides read TGCGCCAGCAGCCGAACACAGGGGTCGGCCGAGCAGTACTTC. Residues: CASSRTQGSAEQYF.

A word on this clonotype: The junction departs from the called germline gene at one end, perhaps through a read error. The CDR3 DNA reads as TGTGCCAGCAGTGGGGGGGGAGATGCGCAGTATTTT. As protein: CASSGGGDAQYF. This chain joins TRBV12-3 or TRBV12-4 and TRBJ2-3, with TRBD2 matching over 7 bases. CDR3 length equals 12 residues.

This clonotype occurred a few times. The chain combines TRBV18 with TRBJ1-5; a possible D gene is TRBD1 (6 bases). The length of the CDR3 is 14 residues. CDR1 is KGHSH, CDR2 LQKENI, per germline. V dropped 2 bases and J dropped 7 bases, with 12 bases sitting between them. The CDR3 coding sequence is TGTGCCAGCTCACCAACAGGGTCGGACCAGCCCCAGCATTTT. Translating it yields CASSPTGSDQPQHF.

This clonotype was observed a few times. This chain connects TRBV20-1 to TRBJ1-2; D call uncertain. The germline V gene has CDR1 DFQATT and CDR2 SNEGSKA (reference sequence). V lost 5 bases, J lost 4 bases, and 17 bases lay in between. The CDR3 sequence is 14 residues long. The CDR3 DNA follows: TGCAGTGCTGACGGAACGGGGTCAGGCTATGGCTACACCTTC. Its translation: CSADGTGSGYGYTF.

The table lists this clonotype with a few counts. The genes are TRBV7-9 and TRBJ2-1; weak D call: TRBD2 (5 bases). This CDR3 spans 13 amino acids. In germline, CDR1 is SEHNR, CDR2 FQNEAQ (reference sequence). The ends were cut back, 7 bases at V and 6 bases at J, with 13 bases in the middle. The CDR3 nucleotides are TGTGCCAGCAACCGAGGTGAGGGCAATGAGCAGTTCTTC. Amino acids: CASNRGEGNEQFF.

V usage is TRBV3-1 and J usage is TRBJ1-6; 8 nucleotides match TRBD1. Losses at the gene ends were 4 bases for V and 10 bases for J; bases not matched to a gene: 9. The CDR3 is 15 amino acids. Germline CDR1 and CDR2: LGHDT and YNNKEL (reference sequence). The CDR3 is CASSRDQGAGSPLHF. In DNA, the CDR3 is TGTGCCAGCAGCCGAGATCAGGGGGCGGGATCACCCCTCCACTTT.

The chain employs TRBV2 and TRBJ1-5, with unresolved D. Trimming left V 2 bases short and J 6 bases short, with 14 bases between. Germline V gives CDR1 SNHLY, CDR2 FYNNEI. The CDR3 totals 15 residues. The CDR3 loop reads CASSERKALAQPQHF. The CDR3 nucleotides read TGTGCCAGCAGTGAAAGGAAGGCACTCGCTCAGCCCCAGCATTTT.

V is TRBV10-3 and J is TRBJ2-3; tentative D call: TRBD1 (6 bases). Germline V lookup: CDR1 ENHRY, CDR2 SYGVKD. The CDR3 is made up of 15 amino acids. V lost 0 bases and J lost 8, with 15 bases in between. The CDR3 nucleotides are TGTGCCATCAGTGAGTCAGGACGGAAAGGGGGTACGCAGTATTTT. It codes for CAISESGRKGGTQYF.

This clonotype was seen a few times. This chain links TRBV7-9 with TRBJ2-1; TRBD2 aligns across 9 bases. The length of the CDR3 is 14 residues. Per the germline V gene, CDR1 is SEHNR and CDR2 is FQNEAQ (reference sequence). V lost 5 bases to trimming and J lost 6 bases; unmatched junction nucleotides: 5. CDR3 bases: TGTGCCAGCAGCCCTAGCGGGATCGGCAATGAGCAGTTCTTC. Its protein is CASSPSGIGNEQFF.